These 13 T cell receptor beta chains were sequenced from one sample in a study of memory CD8 T cells in hepatitis C reinfection. The repertoire was sequenced with immunoSEQ multiplex PCR; TCRdb's copy has only in-frame clones and lacks some. This sample has tens of thousands of clones; roughly nine tenths occur once, and the top ten carry around 0.78%. The time point denotes: late/post reinfection, 12 to 24 weeks after detection. No in vitro expansion preceded TCR sequencing of the sorted cells. Sequenced: naive CD8+ T cells sorted from blood. These receptors were taken from a man aged 18 to 30 with hepatitis C virus infection.

The chain joins TRBV9 to TRBJ2-3, with 7 bases identical to TRBD2. The CDR3 contains 15 residues. Trimming took 1 base from V and 3 from J; bases not matched to a gene: 5. CDR1 and CDR2 (germline): SGDLS, YYNGEE. The CDR3 nucleotides read TGTGCCAGCAGCGTACAGGGCGGGAGTACAGATACGCAGTATTTT. Translating gives CASSVQGGSTDTQYF.

Here the CDR3 reads CASSPQQGSFALFSEKLFF. In DNA, the CDR3 is TGTGCCAGCAGTCCACAACAGGGGTCTTTTGCGCTTTTCTCTGAAAAACTGTTTTTT. The genes are TRBV28 and TRBJ1-4; 7 bases are a match to TRBD1. This CDR3 contains 19 residues. The J segment lost 7 bases and the V segment lost 5 bases, leaving 22 bases of the junction unmatched. Germline V gene data show CDR1 as MDHEN and CDR2 as SYDVKM.

This clone appeared once. This rearrangement joins TRBV4-1 to TRBJ2-1; 8 bases agree with TRBD2. The CDR3 length is 16 residues. Germline CDR1 and CDR2: MGHRA and YSYEKL. The J segment lost 0 bases and the V segment lost 6 bases, leaving 7 bases of the junction unmatched. The CDR3 here is CASRETSASSYNEQFF. Written as DNA, the CDR3 is TGCGCCAGCAGAGAGACTAGCGCTAGCTCCTACAATGAGCAGTTCTTC.

The chain carries TRBV11-1 and TRBJ2-7; TRBD2 matches at 15 bases. CDR1 is SGHAT and CDR2 is FQDESV in the germline V gene (reference sequence). The V gene end was trimmed by 4 bases and the J gene end by 5 bases; junction bases not matched to a gene: 6. The CDR3 sequence is 16 residues long. CDR3 sequence reads: CASSSGTSGRFHEQYF. The CDR3 DNA is TGTGCCAGCAGCTCAGGGACTAGCGGGAGGTTCCACGAGCAGTACTTC.

This rearrangement joins TRBV11-2 to TRBJ2-7; D is unclear. The germline V gene encodes CDR1 SGHAT and CDR2 FQNNGV. V was trimmed by 3 bases and J by 3 bases, leaving 15 bases between them. This CDR3 has 15 amino acids. The CDR3 sequence is CASSLNSLVGYEQYV. The CDR3 DNA is TGTGCCAGCAGCTTGAACAGCCTTGTGGGCTACGAGCAGTACGTC.

This chain joins TRBV27 and TRBJ2-7, with TRBD1 matching over 8 bases. The CDR3 contains 12 residues. The germline V gene encodes CDR1 MNHEY and CDR2 SMNVEV (reference sequence). V lost 5 bases, J lost 6 bases, and 3 bases stayed unmatched. The CDR3 DNA reads as TGTGCCAGCAGTCCTCAGGGGGCCGAGCAGTACTTC. As protein: CASSPQGAEQYF.

This rearrangement joins TRBV5-4 to TRBJ1-3; TRBD1 aligns across 9 bases. CDR1 and CDR2 from the germline V gene are SGHNT and YYREEE (reference sequence). The CDR3 is made up of 15 amino acids. V lost 3 bases to trimming and J lost 2 bases; unmatched junction nucleotides: 3. The CDR3 spells CASSSTGGPGNTIYF. CDR3 nucleotides: TGTGCCAGCAGCTCTACAGGGGGCCCTGGAAACACCATATATTTT.

The chain employs TRBV5-1 and TRBJ2-3, with 9 bases that match TRBD2. The CDR3 consists of 15 residues. The germline CDR1 and CDR2 sequences are SGHRS and YFSETQ. V trimming: 0 bases; J trimming: 4 bases; junction bases outside the gene matches: 3. CDR3: CASSLGAGGPDTQYF. The DNA for the CDR3 is TGCGCCAGCAGCTTGGGGGCGGGGGGGCCAGATACGCAGTATTTT.

This clone was counted only a few times. The J gene is TRBJ1-2, the V gene TRBV13, with 7 positions matching TRBD1. Germline-derived CDR1 and CDR2 are PRHDT and FYEKMQ (reference sequence). The CDR3 is 15 amino acids. The V segment lost 1 base and the J segment 2 bases; nucleotides outside the gene matches: 4. The CDR3 sequence: CASSLEGTENYGYTF. CDR3 DNA sequence: TGTGCCAGCAGCTTAGAAGGGACAGAGAACTATGGCTACACCTTC.

The V call is TRBV6-6, the J call TRBJ2-7; TRBD1 matches 8 bases. CDR1 is MNHNY, CDR2 SVGAGI, per germline (reference sequence). Trimming cost V 2 bases and J 4 bases; bases outside gene matches: 7. The CDR3 runs to 15 residues. CDR3 protein: CASSYGQGFSYEQYF. The CDR3 bases are TGTGCCAGCAGTTACGGACAGGGATTTTCGTACGAGCAGTACTTC.

The V gene is TRBV11-3, the J gene TRBJ1-1; D is unresolved. V lost 0 bases, J lost 8 bases, and 7 bases lay in between. The CDR3 totals 12 residues. Per the germline V gene, CDR1 is SGHNT and CDR2 is YENEEA. CDR3 region: CASSLDQTEAFF. In nucleotides, the CDR3 is TGTGCCAGCAGCTTAGACCAGACAGAAGCTTTCTTT.

CDR3: CAGGLSPGGEQYV. The CDR3 DNA sequence: TGTGCCGGGGGTCTCTCCCCGGGGGGCGAGCAGTACGTC. The chain has TRBV2 and TRBJ2-7; 7 nucleotides line up with TRBD2. V trimming: 11 bases; J trimming: 6 bases; junction bases outside the gene matches: 13. The germline V gene encodes CDR1 SNHLY and CDR2 FYNNEI. The length of the CDR3 is 13 residues.

V is TRBV5-4 and J is TRBJ2-1; possible D gene TRBD2, 6 bases. Trimming left V 3 bases short and J 7 bases short, with 14 bases between. The CDR3 runs 14 residues. CDR1 SGHNT and CDR2 YYREEE come from the germline V gene (reference sequence). CDR3 sequence: CASSSAGLINEQFF. CDR3 coding DNA: TGTGCCAGCAGCTCCGCGGGACTCATTAATGAGCAGTTCTTC.